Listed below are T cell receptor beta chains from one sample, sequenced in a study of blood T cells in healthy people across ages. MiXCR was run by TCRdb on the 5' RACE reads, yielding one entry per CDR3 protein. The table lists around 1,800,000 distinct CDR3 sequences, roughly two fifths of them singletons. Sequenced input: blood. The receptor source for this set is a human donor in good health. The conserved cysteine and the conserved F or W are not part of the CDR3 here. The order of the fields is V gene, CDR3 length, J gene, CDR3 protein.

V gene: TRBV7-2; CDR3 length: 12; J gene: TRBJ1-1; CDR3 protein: ASSLRRINTEAF
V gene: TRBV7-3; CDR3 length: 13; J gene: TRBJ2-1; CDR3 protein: ASSRGLAEYNEQF
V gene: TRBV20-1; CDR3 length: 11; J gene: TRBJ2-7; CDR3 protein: SASIRNSYEQY
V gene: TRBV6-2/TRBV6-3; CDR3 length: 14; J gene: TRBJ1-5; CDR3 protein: ASRLTGLPEAPPQH
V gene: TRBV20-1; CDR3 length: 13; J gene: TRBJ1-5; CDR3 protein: SGCSGFYGNQPQH
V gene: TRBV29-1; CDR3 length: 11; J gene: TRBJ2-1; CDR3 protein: SVAGRGNYEQF
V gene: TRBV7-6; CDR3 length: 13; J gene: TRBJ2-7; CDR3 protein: ASSLSPAEIYEQY
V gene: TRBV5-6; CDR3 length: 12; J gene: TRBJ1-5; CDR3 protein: ACSSGAVNQPQH
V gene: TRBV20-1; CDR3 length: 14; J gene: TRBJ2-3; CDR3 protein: SAREGRASGTDTQY
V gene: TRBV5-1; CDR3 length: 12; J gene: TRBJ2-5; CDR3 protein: ASSFRGIAETQY
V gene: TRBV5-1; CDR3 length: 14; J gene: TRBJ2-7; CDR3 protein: ASSLSGGLGSYEQY
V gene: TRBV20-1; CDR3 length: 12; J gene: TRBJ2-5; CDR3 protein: SAWCFGGPREQY
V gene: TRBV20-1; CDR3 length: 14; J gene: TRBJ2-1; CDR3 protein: SATTGAPSSYNEQF
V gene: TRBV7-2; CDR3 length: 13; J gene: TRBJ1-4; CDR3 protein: ASSLEAGENEKLF
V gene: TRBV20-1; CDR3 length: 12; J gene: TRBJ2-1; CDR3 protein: SGDEAGGTDEQF
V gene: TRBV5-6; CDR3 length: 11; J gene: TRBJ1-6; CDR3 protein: ASSLVGPSPLH
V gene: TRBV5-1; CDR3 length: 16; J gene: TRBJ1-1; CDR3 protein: ASSPGGQGGLRNTEAF
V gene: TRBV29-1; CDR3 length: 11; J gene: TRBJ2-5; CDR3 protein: SVARDSQETQY
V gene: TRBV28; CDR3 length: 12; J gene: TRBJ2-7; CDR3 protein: ASSTGLISYEQY
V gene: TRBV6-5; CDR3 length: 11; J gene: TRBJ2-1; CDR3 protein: ASSTWGHNEQF
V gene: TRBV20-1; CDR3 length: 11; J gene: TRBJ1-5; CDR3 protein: SAWTGSNQPQH
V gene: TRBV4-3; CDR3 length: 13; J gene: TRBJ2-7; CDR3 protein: ASSQDPQGTYEQY
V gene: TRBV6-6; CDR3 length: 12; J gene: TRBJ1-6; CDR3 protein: ASSYTGQDSPLH
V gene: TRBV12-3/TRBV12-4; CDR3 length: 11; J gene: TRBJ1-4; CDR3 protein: ASSKTPDEKLF
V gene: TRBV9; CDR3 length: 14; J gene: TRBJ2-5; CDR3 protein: ASSPAGRRGLETQY
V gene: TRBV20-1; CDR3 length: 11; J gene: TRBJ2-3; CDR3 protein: SAGPTSTDTQY
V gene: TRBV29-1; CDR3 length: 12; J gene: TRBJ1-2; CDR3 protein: SADPTVGNYGYT
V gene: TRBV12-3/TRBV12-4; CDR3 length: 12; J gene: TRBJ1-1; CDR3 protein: TSSLSRRNTEAF
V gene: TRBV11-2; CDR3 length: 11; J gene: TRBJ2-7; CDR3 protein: ASSLDPPGEQY
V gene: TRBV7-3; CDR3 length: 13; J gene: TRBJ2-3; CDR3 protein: ASSLPGGITDTQY
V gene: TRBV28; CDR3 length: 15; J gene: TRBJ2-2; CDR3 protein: ASSLNLGAWNTGELF
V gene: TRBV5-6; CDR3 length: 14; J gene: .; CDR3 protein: ASSSKAGGPLETQF
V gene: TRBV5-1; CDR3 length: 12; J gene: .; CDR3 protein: ASSPSTGSETQY
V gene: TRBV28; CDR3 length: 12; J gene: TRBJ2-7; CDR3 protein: TSSLTGGSREQY
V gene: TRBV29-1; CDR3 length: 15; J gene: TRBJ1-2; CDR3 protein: SVEKRGTKRYNYGYT
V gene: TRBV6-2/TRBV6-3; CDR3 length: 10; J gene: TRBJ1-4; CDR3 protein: ASSQTSVILF
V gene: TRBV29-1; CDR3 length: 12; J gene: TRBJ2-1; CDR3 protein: SVNSGAGYNEQF
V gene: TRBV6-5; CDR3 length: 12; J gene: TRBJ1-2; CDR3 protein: ASSRGLGGDGYT
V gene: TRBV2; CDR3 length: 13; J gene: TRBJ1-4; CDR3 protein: ASRVGGGMVKKLF
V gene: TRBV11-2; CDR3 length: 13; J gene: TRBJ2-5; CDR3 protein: ASSLRPAAQETQY
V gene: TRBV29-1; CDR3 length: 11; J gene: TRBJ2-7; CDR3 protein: SVEDPVYYEQY
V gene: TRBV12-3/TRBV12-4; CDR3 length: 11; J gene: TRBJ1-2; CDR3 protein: ATLTGSDYGYT
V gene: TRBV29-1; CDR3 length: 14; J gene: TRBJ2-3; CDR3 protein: SVEDLVTLAVSTQY
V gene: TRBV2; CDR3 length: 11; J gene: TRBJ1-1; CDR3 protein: ASKGQGNTEAF
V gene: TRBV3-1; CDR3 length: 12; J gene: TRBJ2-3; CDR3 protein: ASSQELGVDTQY